The clone carrying this T cell receptor (beta chain) has a handful of counts. The target antigen is unknown. The entry originates in a study of CD8 T cells in ankylosing spondylitis. Quantitative 5'-RACE with molecular barcodes generated TCR beta libraries. TCRdb re-called the 5' RACE reads through MiXCR, storing one row per CDR3 protein. Among roughly 440,000 distinct CDR3 sequences listed, more than 15% were seen once. Overall study results and limits: What appeared characteristic of ankylosing spondylitis blood was a TCR beta motif of about eight highly homologous variants. Disease-associated clones were reportedly significantly overrepresented in matched ankylosing spondylitis synovial fluid.

J lost 6 bases, V lost 3 bases, and 12 bases had no gene match. Germline loops: CDR1 SGHRS, CDR2 YFSETQ. The CDR3 covers 16 residues. Sequenced: blood, either unsorted or a sorted T cell fraction (not recorded which). The clonotype comes from a male donor with ankylosing spondylitis. This sequence joins TRBV5-1 and TRBJ1-2; 9 bases fit TRBD1. CDR3 residues: CASSSGTGRGLNGYTF. The CDR3 region has the DNA TGCGCCAGCAGCTCCGGGACAGGGAGGGGACTGAATGGCTACACCTTC.